The rows below give T cell receptor beta chains drawn from one sample of a study of blood T cell repertoires in COVID-19. The table came from immunoSEQ multiplex PCR; TCRdb's copy has only in-frame clones and leaves some out. The table lists tens of thousands of clones, approximately 70% of them singletons, with around 9.4% in the top ten. Sequences were obtained from peripheral blood. The receptors stem from a woman in her sixties or seventies with acute or convalescent COVID-19. Each CDR3 is given with its conserved first and last residue. A D gene is named only where the DNA matches it firmly. Rows may omit the clone size; those that give it use once, few, many or a size class.

DNA: TGTGCCAGCAGCCGCATCGGGACAGGTGGTTCACCCCTCCACTTT; CDR3: CASSRIGTGGSPLHF; D: TRBD1; V: TRBV3-1/TRBV3-2; J: TRBJ1-6; size: few
DNA: TGTGCCAGCAGTTCCACTCCGGGACTCAGAGGGGAGCTGTTTTTT; CDR3: CASSSTPGLRGELFF; D: -; V: TRBV6-2/TRBV6-3; J: TRBJ2-2; size: -
DNA: TGTGCCAGCAGCCACGGAGCCACCGGGGAGCTGTTTTTT; CDR3: CASSHGATGELFF; D: -; V: TRBV7-8; J: TRBJ2-2; size: -
DNA: TGTGCCAGCAGCCCTGTGACACCCTCCTACAATGAGCAGTTCTTC; CDR3: CASSPVTPSYNEQFF; D: -; V: TRBV16; J: TRBJ2-1; size: -
DNA: TGTGCCAGCAGTGGTGGCACCGATACCGGGGAGCTGTTTTTT; CDR3: CASSGGTDTGELFF; D: -; V: TRBV6-4; J: TRBJ2-2; size: once
DNA: TGCGCCAGCAGTCAAATCTTTGAGGGAGGGGACTACGAGCAGTACTTC; CDR3: CASSQIFEGGDYEQYF; D: TRBD2; V: TRBV23-1; J: TRBJ2-7; size: -
DNA: TGTGCCAGCAGCCAAAGACCGGGACAGGGCCACAATGAGCAGTTCTTC; CDR3: CASSQRPGQGHNEQFF; D: TRBD1; V: TRBV3-1/TRBV3-2; J: TRBJ2-1; size: -
DNA: TGTGCCAGCAGTTCAACAGGGTTCAATGAGCAGTTCTTC; CDR3: CASSSTGFNEQFF; D: -; V: TRBV28; J: TRBJ2-1; size: -
DNA: TGTGCCAGCAGTCCGGACAGGGCAATGAACACCGGGGAGCTGTTTTTT; CDR3: CASSPDRAMNTGELFF; D: TRBD1; V: TRBV2; J: TRBJ2-2; size: -
DNA: TGTGCCAGCAGTGAAGGGTTAGCGGGGTCAGATACGCAGTATTTT; CDR3: CASSEGLAGSDTQYF; D: TRBD2; V: TRBV6-1; J: TRBJ2-3; size: -
DNA: TGTGCCAGCAGTTCAGGGGGCAGAGGGGCTAATGAAAAACTGTTTTTT; CDR3: CASSSGGRGANEKLFF; D: TRBD1; V: TRBV6-6; J: TRBJ1-4; size: -
DNA: TGTGCCACCCGGCCCCAACAGGGGGCGGGCTACACCTTC; CDR3: CATRPQQGAGYTF; D: TRBD1; V: TRBV6-6; J: TRBJ1-2; size: -
DNA: TGTGCCAGCACTATCACTAGCGGCCATCTAGAGACCCAGTACTTC; CDR3: CASTITSGHLETQYF; D: TRBD2; V: TRBV6-5; J: TRBJ2-5; size: once
DNA: TGTGCCATCACCAGGGGGCGGGATCAGCCCCAGCATTTT; CDR3: CAITRGRDQPQHF; D: TRBD1; V: TRBV28; J: TRBJ1-5; size: -
DNA: TGTGCCAGCACTTCCTCTGACAGGTTTTATGGCTACACCTTC; CDR3: CASTSSDRFYGYTF; D: -; V: TRBV2; J: TRBJ1-2; size: -
DNA: TGTGCCAGCAGCCGATGGACTAGCGGGGAGGGCTACAATGAGCAGTTCTTC; CDR3: CASSRWTSGEGYNEQFF; D: TRBD2; V: TRBV3-1/TRBV3-2; J: TRBJ2-1; size: -
DNA: TGTGCCAGCAGCATAACAACAACGGAGACCCAGTACTTC; CDR3: CASSITTTETQYF; D: -; V: TRBV7-8; J: TRBJ2-5; size: -
DNA: TGTGCCAGTAGTACTTCCGGGACAGGGACCACTGAAGCTTTCTTT; CDR3: CASSTSGTGTTEAFF; D: TRBD1; V: TRBV19; J: TRBJ1-1; size: -
DNA: TGTGCCAGCAGCCAAGGAAACTACGGGAATGAGCAGTTCTTC; CDR3: CASSQGNYGNEQFF; D: -; V: TRBV3-1/TRBV3-2; J: TRBJ2-1; size: -
DNA: TGTGCCAGCAGTTACTCACAGGGCTCCTACGAGCAGTACTTC; CDR3: CASSYSQGSYEQYF; D: -; V: TRBV6-6; J: TRBJ2-7; size: -
DNA: TGTGCCAGCAGACCTTGGACAGAGCTAGCAACTAATGAAAAACTGTTTTTT; CDR3: CASRPWTELATNEKLFF; D: -; V: TRBV6-2/TRBV6-3; J: TRBJ1-4; size: few
DNA: TGTGCCAGCAGCTTTCGAGGCTACGAGCAGTACTTC; CDR3: CASSFRGYEQYF; D: -; V: TRBV7-9; J: TRBJ2-7; size: -
DNA: TGTGCCAGCAGCTTAGGGGGCAGATACTACGAGCAGTACTTC; CDR3: CASSLGGRYYEQYF; D: -; V: TRBV7-6; J: TRBJ2-7; size: -
DNA: TGTGCCACCAGCAGAGTAGCATACTTCACAGATACGCAGTATTTT; CDR3: CATSRVAYFTDTQYF; D: -; V: TRBV15; J: TRBJ2-3; size: few
DNA: TGTGCCAGCAGCCCGATCAGCGATGAGCAGTTCTTC; CDR3: CASSPISDEQFF; D: -; V: TRBV12-3/TRBV12-4; J: TRBJ2-1; size: -
DNA: TGCGCCAGCAGCTCGACAGGGGTAATGAATGAGCAGTTCTTC; CDR3: CASSSTGVMNEQFF; D: TRBD1; V: TRBV4-1; J: TRBJ2-1; size: few
DNA: TGCGCCAGCAGCTTTCGAGGACAGGAGTACGGGCAGTTCTTC; CDR3: CASSFRGQEYGQFF; D: TRBD1; V: TRBV5-1; J: TRBJ2-1; size: -
DNA: TGTGCCAGCAGCTTATCCCGACAGGGGAACCCTGAAGCTTTCTTT; CDR3: CASSLSRQGNPEAFF; D: TRBD1; V: TRBV7-8; J: TRBJ1-1; size: -
DNA: TGTGCCAGCAGCTTAGAATATTTCGGGCAGGGTGAAGAGACCCAGTACTTC; CDR3: CASSLEYFGQGEETQYF; D: -; V: TRBV7-2; J: TRBJ2-5; size: -
DNA: TGTGCCAGCGACAGGGTACAAGAGACCCAGTACTTC; CDR3: CASDRVQETQYF; D: TRBD1; V: TRBV6-5; J: TRBJ2-5; size: -
DNA: TGTGCCAGCAGCTTAAACAGGGGTTCTCAATACGAGCAGTACTTC; CDR3: CASSLNRGSQYEQYF; D: TRBD1; V: TRBV7-2; J: TRBJ2-7; size: -
DNA: TGCGCCAGCAGCCACCCGAGGAGGGAGTCTCGGGGCAATCAGCCCCAGCATTTT; CDR3: CASSHPRRESRGNQPQHF; D: -; V: TRBV5-1; J: TRBJ1-5; size: -
DNA: TGTGCCAGCAGCCAAGAGGAGACCCCTAACTATGGCTACACCTTC; CDR3: CASSQEETPNYGYTF; D: -; V: TRBV3-1/TRBV3-2; J: TRBJ1-2; size: once
DNA: TGTGCCAGCAGTTCGAGAGATACGCAGTATTTT; CDR3: CASSSRDTQYF; D: -; V: TRBV12-3/TRBV12-4; J: TRBJ2-3; size: -
DNA: TGCAGCGTTGTTCGGGGGGGTGAGCAGTTCTTC; CDR3: CSVVRGGEQFF; D: TRBD2; V: TRBV29-1; J: TRBJ2-1; size: -
DNA: TGTGCCAGCAGTAGAACATCCGGGGCCAACGTCCTGACTTTC; CDR3: CASSRTSGANVLTF; D: -; V: TRBV28; J: TRBJ2-6; size: -
DNA: TGTGCGAGCAATAAGGGGGCAGCCAGCACAGATACGCAGTATTTT; CDR3: CASNKGAASTDTQYF; D: TRBD1; V: TRBV9; J: TRBJ2-3; size: -
DNA: TGTGCCAGCAGTAGACAGGAATACTATGGCTACACCTTC; CDR3: CASSRQEYYGYTF; D: -; V: TRBV28; J: TRBJ1-2; size: once
DNA: TGTGCCAGCAGCACAATACAGACAGGCGAGCAGTACTTC; CDR3: CASSTIQTGEQYF; D: -; V: TRBV7-2; J: TRBJ2-7; size: many
DNA: TGTGCCAGCAGTACTAGGGGGTCAGGGGAAACTAATGAAAAACTGTTTTTT; CDR3: CASSTRGSGETNEKLFF; D: -; V: TRBV28; J: TRBJ1-4; size: once
DNA: TGTGCCAGCAGCTCCCGACTAGCGGTTGTGGGTGAGCAGTTCTTC; CDR3: CASSSRLAVVGEQFF; D: TRBD2; V: TRBV11-2; J: TRBJ2-1; size: once
DNA: TGTGCCACTCAAGCGGGAGAAGAGGAAGAGACCCAGTACTTC; CDR3: CATQAGEEEETQYF; D: TRBD2; V: TRBV10-3; J: TRBJ2-5; size: -
DNA: TGCAGCGTTAAGCGGGAGACCTACGAGCAGTACTTC; CDR3: CSVKRETYEQYF; D: TRBD2; V: TRBV29-1; J: TRBJ2-7; size: -
DNA: TGTGCCAGCAGCTTGGCCCCGGGACATGACTATGGCTACACCTTC; CDR3: CASSLAPGHDYGYTF; D: -; V: TRBV7-2; J: TRBJ1-2; size: few
DNA: TGTGCCAGCAGCCCCGGGGGACTAGCGAACTACAATGAGCAGTTCTTC; CDR3: CASSPGGLANYNEQFF; D: TRBD2; V: TRBV7-2; J: TRBJ2-1; size: many
DNA: TGTGCCAGCAGGACAGGCACAGATACGCAGTATTTT; CDR3: CASRTGTDTQYF; D: -; V: TRBV27; J: TRBJ2-3; size: -
DNA: TGTGCCAGCAGCTTAGACGGACAGGGGGTTCAAGAGACCCAGTACTTC; CDR3: CASSLDGQGVQETQYF; D: TRBD1; V: TRBV11-3; J: TRBJ2-5; size: -
DNA: TGTGCCAGCAGCGTAGGGTCGCAGGGATTTTCGAATGAGCAGTTCTTC; CDR3: CASSVGSQGFSNEQFF; D: -; V: TRBV9; J: TRBJ2-1; size: -
DNA: TGTGCCAGCAGCTTAACGATGCTGGGTAGCGGAGTGTCCTACGAGCAGTACTTC; CDR3: CASSLTMLGSGVSYEQYF; D: -; V: TRBV7-3; J: TRBJ2-7; size: -
DNA: TGTGCCATCAGTGACAACAGATACCCTGAAGCTTTCTTT; CDR3: CAISDNRYPEAFF; D: -; V: TRBV10-3; J: TRBJ1-1; size: few